The rows below give T cell receptor beta chains drawn from one sample of a study of shared clonotypes between healthy human individuals. Data came from immunoSEQ multiplex PCR; TCRdb stores just in-frame clones and leaves some out. The table includes about 1.1 million clones, around 78% detected once. The specimen was memory CD4+ T cells from PBMCs. The receptors originated from a man aged 18 to 29 in good health. Some clones in this sample may be carry-over from other donors' samples. Each CDR3 is given with its conserved first and last residue. The order of the fields is V gene, J gene, D gene, CDR3 length, CDR3 protein, CDR3 DNA. A D gene is named only where the DNA matches it firmly.

v_gene: TRBV6-5
j_gene: TRBJ2-7
d_gene: NA
len: 14
CDR3aa: CASSYSQGSYEQYF
CDR3nt: TGTGCCAGCAGTTACAGCCAAGGATCTTACGAGCAGTACTTC

v_gene: TRBV11-2
j_gene: TRBJ1-2
d_gene: TRBD1
len: 13
CDR3aa: CASSSETGTGYTF
CDR3nt: TGTGCCAGCAGCTCTGAGACAGGGACTGGCTACACCTTC

v_gene: TRBV19
j_gene: TRBJ1-1
d_gene: TRBD1
len: 15
CDR3aa: CASSIIGTANTEAFF
CDR3nt: TGTGCCAGTAGTATAATCGGGACAGCGAACACTGAAGCTTTCTTT

v_gene: TRBV29-1
j_gene: TRBJ2-3
d_gene: TRBD1
len: 15
CDR3aa: CSVAQDRGSTDTQYF
CDR3nt: TGCAGCGTTGCCCAGGACAGGGGAAGCACAGATACGCAGTATTTT

v_gene: TRBV4-2
j_gene: TRBJ1-1
d_gene: NA
len: 14
CDR3aa: CASSQGDKNTEAFF
CDR3nt: TGTGCCAGCAGCCAAGGGGACAAGAACACTGAAGCTTTCTTT

v_gene: TRBV2
j_gene: TRBJ1-5
d_gene: TRBD1
len: 13
CDR3aa: CASSGTGPQPQHF
CDR3nt: TGTGCCAGCAGCGGGACAGGCCCTCAGCCCCAGCATTTT

v_gene: TRBV28
j_gene: TRBJ1-3
d_gene: NA
len: 13
CDR3aa: CASSFSLGNTIYF
CDR3nt: TGTGCCAGCAGTTTTTCGCTTGGAAACACCATATATTTT

v_gene: TRBV27
j_gene: TRBJ1-5
d_gene: NA
len: 17
CDR3aa: CASSFARTEMRTQPQHF
CDR3nt: TGTGCCAGCAGTTTCGCCAGGACTGAAATGAGGACACAGCCCCAGCATTTT

v_gene: TRBV6-5
j_gene: TRBJ2-7
d_gene: TRBD1
len: 11
CDR3aa: CASRTGSEQYF
CDR3nt: TGTGCCAGCAGGACAGGGAGCGAGCAGTACTTC

v_gene: TRBV4-2
j_gene: TRBJ2-7
d_gene: NA
len: 13
CDR3aa: CASSQDRGREQYF
CDR3nt: TGTGCCAGCAGCCAAGATCGGGGGCGCGAGCAGTACTTC

v_gene: TRBV10-1
j_gene: TRBJ2-5
d_gene: TRBD2
len: 13
CDR3aa: CASSVAGAGTQYF
CDR3nt: TGCGCCAGCAGTGTAGCGGGAGCGGGGACCCAGTACTTC

v_gene: TRBV2
j_gene: TRBJ1-1
d_gene: NA
len: 14
CDR3aa: CASSSQGPSTEAFF
CDR3nt: TGTGCCAGCAGTAGCCAGGGACCGAGCACTGAAGCTTTCTTT

v_gene: TRBV4-2
j_gene: TRBJ2-7
d_gene: NA
len: 15
CDR3aa: CASSQESRGTYEQYF
CDR3nt: TGTGCCAGCAGCCAAGAGTCTAGGGGCACCTACGAGCAGTACTTC

v_gene: TRBV5-1
j_gene: TRBJ1-4
d_gene: NA
len: 14
CDR3aa: CASSWGHANEKLFF
CDR3nt: TGCGCCAGCAGCTGGGGGCACGCTAATGAAAAACTGTTTTTT